A single sample gave rise to the 17 T cell receptor beta chains below, sequenced in a study of monozygotic twins with inflammatory bowel disease. TCRdb reprocessed the 5' RACE reads and stores each CDR3 protein as one record, lacking DNA. This listing includes some 400,000 distinct CDR3 sequences. Sequencing used blood. These receptors originate from a human donor with ulcerative colitis or Crohn's disease, or a healthy co-twin of an affected twin (not recorded which).

This chain links TRBV20-1 with TRBJ1-4; TCRdb's D call of TRBD1 is untestable without DNA. Looked up from germline, CDR1 is DFQATT and CDR2 is SNEGSKA (reference sequence). CDR3 length: 15 residues. CDR3 sequence: CSARRTGGEDEKLFF.

The chain is built from TRBV21-1 and TRBJ1-5; TCRdb selects TRBD1, and the lack of DNA leaves this call unchecked. TRBV21-1 is recorded as a pseudogene. This CDR3 is built from 16 residues. The CDR3 spells CASSKVRTGWEQPQHF.

CDR3 sequence: CAIQGRETQYF. The J gene is TRBJ2-5, the V gene TRBV28; checking the TCRdb D call of TRBD1 is not possible without DNA. CDR1 and CDR2 from the germline V gene are MDHEN and SYDVKM. There are 11 residues in the CDR3.

The genes are TRBV11-2 and TRBJ2-7; TCRdb indicates TRBD2, and absent DNA this call remains unverified. The CDR3 totals 14 residues. CDR1 and CDR2 (germline): SGHAT, FQNNGV. The chain's CDR3 is CASSWRTSGTEQYF.

The chain links TRBV4-1 to TRBJ2-1; the TCRdb D gene call, TRBD1, has no DNA to confirm it. There are 15 residues in the CDR3. Germline V gives CDR1 MGHRA, CDR2 YSYEKL. The CDR3 is CASSPGKGADNEQFF.

The chain employs TRBV19 and TRBJ1-3; TCRdb outputs TRBD1, but without DNA this stays unchecked. Germline V lookup: CDR1 LNHDA, CDR2 SQIVND (reference sequence). The CDR3 is 13 residues long. CDR3 in amino acids: CASTIGGVSTIYF.

V and J are TRBV14 and TRBJ2-5; TCRdb outputs TRBD2, but without DNA this stays unchecked. CDR3 length: 13 amino acids. Germline values: CDR1 SGHDN, CDR2 FVKESK. The CDR3 protein is CASSRDRRETQYF.

The rearrangement links TRBV18 to TRBJ2-6; TCRdb designates TRBD2, a call that cannot be tested without DNA. Germline lookup yields CDR1 KGHSH and CDR2 LQKENI. This CDR3 has 18 amino acids. The chain's CDR3 is CASSPKRGGSSGANVLTF. Drawing the rest from reference TRBV18 and TRBJ2-6, the complete variable domain is NAGVMQNPRHLVRRRGQEARLRCSPMKGHSHVYWYRQLPEEGLKFMVYLQKENIIDESGMPKERFSAEFPKEGPSILRIQQVVRGDSAAYFCASSPKRGGSSGANVLTFGAGSRLTVL.

This chain links TRBV18 with TRBJ2-2. The CDR3 has 16 amino acids. Germline V lookup: CDR1 KGHSH, CDR2 LQKENI. The CDR3 loop reads CASSPMDIANTGELFF. Full variable domain (outside the CDR3, taken from reference TRBV18 and TRBJ2-2): NAGVMQNPRHLVRRRGQEARLRCSPMKGHSHVYWYRQLPEEGLKFMVYLQKENIIDESGMPKERFSAEFPKEGPSILRIQQVVRGDSAAYFCASSPMDIANTGELFFGEGSRLTVL.

This chain connects TRBV19 to TRBJ2-7. The germline V gene has CDR1 LNHDA and CDR2 SQIVND (reference sequence). The CDR3 has 13 amino acids. CDR3 region: CASSIAENYEQYF.

The rearrangement uses TRBV24-1 and TRBJ2-1; the D gene TCRdb calls, TRBD1, cannot be checked with no DNA. CDR3 length equals 14 residues. The germline CDR1 and CDR2 sequences are KGHDR and SFDVKD. The CDR3 spells CATSDTGGADEQFF.

This chain joins TRBV18 and TRBJ2-5; checking the TCRdb D call of TRBD1 is not possible without DNA. The CDR3 has 15 residues. Per germline, CDR1 KGHSH and CDR2 LQKENI. The CDR3 is CASSPDRSVKETQYF.

V and J are TRBV24-1 and TRBJ1-5; TCRdb's D gene call, TRBD1, goes unchecked for lack of DNA. This CDR3 spans 12 amino acids. CDR1 and CDR2 (germline): KGHDR, SFDVKD. The CDR3 sequence is CATSDPGQPQHF.

The chain couples TRBV6-2 or TRBV6-3 to TRBJ2-1. The CDR3 length is 16 residues. The germline V gene encodes CDR1 MNHEY and CDR2 SVGEGT. The CDR3 sequence: CASSYSSAGQSGEQFF.

The rearrangement uses TRBV11-2 and TRBJ2-3; TCRdb's D call, TRBD1, is unchecked because there is no DNA. This CDR3 has 14 amino acids. CDR1 SGHAT and CDR2 FQNNGV come from the germline V gene. CDR3 sequence reads: CASSSGQRTDTQYF. Supplemented by reference TRBV11-2 and TRBJ2-3, the full variable domain reads EAGVAQSPRYKIIEKRQSVAFWCNPISGHATLYWYQQILGQGPKLLIQFQNNGVVDDSQLPKDRFSAERLKGVDSTLKIQPAKLEDSAVYLCASSSGQRTDTQYFGPGTRLTVL.

The chain has TRBV20-1 and TRBJ2-4; TCRdb selects TRBD1, and the lack of DNA leaves this call unchecked. The CDR3 consists of 13 residues. Germline CDR1 reads DFQATT; CDR2 reads SNEGSKA (reference sequence). This CDR3 is CSASLPGPQVQYF.

V gene TRBV7-8 combines with J gene TRBJ2-2. Germline V gene lookup returns CDR1 SGHVS and CDR2 FQNEAQ. The length of the CDR3 is 13 residues. The CDR3 protein is CASSFRYTGELFF.